What follows is one T cell receptor beta chain and its context. Its antigen is unknown. No qualities accompany the bases; no much larger clone lies one base away. In the prospective study, participants were about 18 to 95 years old, resided in about two dozen geographic areas of the United States, and were enrolled through a virtual design. In the prospective study, participants were assigned to cohorts based on the clinical history participants reported in a screening survey and a study questionnaire. Recovered participants in ImmuneRACE Cohort 3 were defined as having two consecutive negative NP/OP PCR tests, clearance from a healthcare professional, or resolution of symptoms. Each participant in the prospective study had whole blood, serum and a nasopharyngeal or oropharyngeal swab collected by mobile phlebotomists. Additional blood draws and questionnaires over an approximately two-month period could optionally be provided by prospective study participants. Blood samples from the prospective study were shipped frozen or at room temperature prior to DNA extraction.

TCRbeta CDR3 regions were amplified from genomic DNA by means of the immunoSEQ Assay, a bias-controlled multiplex PCR. Per the authors' processing: Within the assay, amplification of reference gene primers was used to estimate how many nucleated cells each sample contained. Sequence reads were collapsed and filtered to measure the absolute abundance of every unique TCRbeta CDR3 rearrangement. For each sample, productive Simpson clonality was calculated as the square root of Simpson's diversity index across productive rearrangements. TCRdb's version of the immuneACCESS table is confined to in-frame rearrangements and falls short of the full clone set. An unresolved V gene accounts for under half of the shortfall where checked; the remainder is of unknown origin. V, J and clone size were drawn from that table, and D and trimming were deduced from the DNA. Here the sample has 200,000 to 250,000 clones; 70% to 85% occur a single time. The ten biggest clones cover more than 3% of the sample.

This sample is drawn from a study of blood T cell repertoires in COVID-19 (dated by TCRdb to the early 2020s). In terms of the full investigation: Samples from collaborators originated in the United States, Italy and Spain and spanned both the acute and convalescent phases of COVID-19. The prospective study material was composed of cDNA or gDNA derived from T cells, B-cell-depleted T cells, or PBMCs. The dataset comprised deeply sampled blood TCRbeta repertoires from subjects exposed to, actively infected with, or recovered from COVID-19. The repertoires were made available in a free public database intended to serve as a resource for research on the immune response to SARS-CoV-2. The samples were drawn from the first 160 participants of the ongoing ImmuneRACE study and from 950 to 1,500 subjects provided by 6 global collaborators. Sample metadata almost always included a de-identified subject ID, COVID-19 status, age in years and sex. Where available, HLA class I and class II types were taken from metadata supplied by the sample provider and were not determined by assay-based typing.

Here is what the overall study found, with its caveats: The quantity of clinical and demographic metadata differed by source and by participant and was supplied without curation.

The germline V gene sets CDR1 to MDHEN and CDR2 to SYDVKM. At the junction V is shortened by 3 bases and J by 12 bases; bases outside the gene matches: 16. The CDR3 spans 16 residues, from the cysteine through the phenylalanine. Only the CDR3 part of the read is kept: 48 bases, read in frame from the first base. The clonotype originates from a woman aged 60-70 years who had recovered from COVID-19. The sequence links TRBV28 to TRBJ2-1; TRBD1 lines up with 8 middle nucleotides. Material: PBMCs or T cells enriched from blood (not recorded which). The encoded CDR3 is CASSFADRTGTSGQFF. DNA sequence: TGTGCCAGCAGTTTCGCCGATAGGACAGGGACGTCAGGGCAGTTCTTC.